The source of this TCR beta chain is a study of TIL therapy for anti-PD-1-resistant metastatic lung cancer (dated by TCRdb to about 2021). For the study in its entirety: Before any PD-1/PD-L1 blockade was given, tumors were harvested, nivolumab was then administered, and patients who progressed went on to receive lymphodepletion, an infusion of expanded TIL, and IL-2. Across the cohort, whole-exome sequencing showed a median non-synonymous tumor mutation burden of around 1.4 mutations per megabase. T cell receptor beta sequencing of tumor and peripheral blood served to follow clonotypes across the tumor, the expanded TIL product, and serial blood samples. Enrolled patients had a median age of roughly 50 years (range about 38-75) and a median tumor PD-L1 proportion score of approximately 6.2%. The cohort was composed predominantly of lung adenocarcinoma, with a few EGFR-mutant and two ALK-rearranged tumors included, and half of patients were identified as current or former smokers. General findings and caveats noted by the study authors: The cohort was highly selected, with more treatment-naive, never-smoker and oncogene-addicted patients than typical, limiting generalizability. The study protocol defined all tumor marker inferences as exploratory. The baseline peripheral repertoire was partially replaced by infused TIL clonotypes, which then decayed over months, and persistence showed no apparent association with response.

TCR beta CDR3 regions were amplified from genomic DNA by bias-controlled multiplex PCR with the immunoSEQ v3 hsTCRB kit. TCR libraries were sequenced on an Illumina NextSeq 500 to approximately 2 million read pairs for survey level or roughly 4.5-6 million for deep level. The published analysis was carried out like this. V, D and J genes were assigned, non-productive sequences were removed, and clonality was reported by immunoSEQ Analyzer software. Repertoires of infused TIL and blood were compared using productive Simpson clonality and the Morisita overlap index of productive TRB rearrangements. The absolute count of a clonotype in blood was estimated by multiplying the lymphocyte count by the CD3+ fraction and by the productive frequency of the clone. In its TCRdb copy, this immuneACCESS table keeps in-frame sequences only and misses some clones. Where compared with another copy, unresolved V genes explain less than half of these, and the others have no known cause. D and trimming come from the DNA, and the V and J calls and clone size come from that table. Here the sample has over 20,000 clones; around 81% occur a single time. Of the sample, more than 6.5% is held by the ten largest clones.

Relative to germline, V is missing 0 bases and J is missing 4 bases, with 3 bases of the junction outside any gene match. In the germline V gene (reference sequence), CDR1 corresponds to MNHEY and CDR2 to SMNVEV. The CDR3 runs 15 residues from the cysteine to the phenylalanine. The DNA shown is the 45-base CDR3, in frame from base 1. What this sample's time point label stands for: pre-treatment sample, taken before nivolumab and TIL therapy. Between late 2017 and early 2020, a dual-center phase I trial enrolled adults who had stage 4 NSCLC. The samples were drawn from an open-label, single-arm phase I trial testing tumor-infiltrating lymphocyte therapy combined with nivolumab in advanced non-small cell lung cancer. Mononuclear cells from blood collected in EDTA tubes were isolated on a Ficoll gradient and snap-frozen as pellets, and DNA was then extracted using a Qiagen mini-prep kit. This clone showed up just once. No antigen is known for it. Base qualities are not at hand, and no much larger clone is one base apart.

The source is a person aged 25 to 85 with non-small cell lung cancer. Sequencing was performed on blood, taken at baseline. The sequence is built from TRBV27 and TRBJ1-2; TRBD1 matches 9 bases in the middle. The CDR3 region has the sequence CASSLSTGGGYGYTF. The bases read TGTGCCAGCAGTTTATCGACAGGGGGAGGCTATGGCTACACCTTC.